Included here is one T cell receptor (beta chain) sequence, with context. The target of this receptor is not known. Per-base qualities were not stored, and no clone one base away is much larger. The time point tag for this specimen amounts to: baseline before first vaccination. Samples from vaccinated people were obtained from the UK trials COV001 and COV002, which included a single-blind randomized controlled phase 2/3 trial of AZD1222 (ChAdOx1 nCoV-19) in healthy adults. Trial participant PBMC samples were collected at day 0 and day 28 after the second dose for TCRbeta chain sequencing. These data are taken from a study of T cell responses to AZD1222 COVID-19 vaccine (dated by TCRdb to the early 2020s). Broadly, across the study: AZD1222 recipients whose second dose came at about 4 weeks and those whose second dose came at about 12 weeks were combined into one group, since spike-specific TCR depth and breadth did not differ between the two schedules. Trial participants were enrolled by age into 18-55, 56-69 and 70-plus year subgroups, with roughly 160, 29 and 62 TCR-sequenced participants respectively. A total of around 240 trial participants underwent TCR sequencing, of whom about 200 had received two doses of AZD1222 and around 25 had received two doses of the MenACWY control vaccine. The investigation overall reported the following: Participants were mostly white British, with more females than males. The authors suggested clonal diversity may have been underestimated. Because no day 14 peak-response samples were available, repertoires were characterized only after the peak T cell response. A significant rise in spike-specific TCR breadth and depth was observed after two AZD1222 doses relative to day 0 and relative to MenACWY recipients. In the small 56-69-year group, the increase in depth fell short of significance, most likely because of low power. Epitopes outside the regions mutated in the B.1.351 and B.1.1.7 variants were reportedly recognized by nearly half of the unique spike-specific TCRs. Conclusions about previously exposed vaccinees were limited because only a handful of AZD1222 recipients were SARS-CoV-2 seropositive at baseline. CD4 TCRs associated with the vaccine covered the entire spike protein, and the dominant responses were in regions 160-218 and 743-854.

The CDR3 regions of human TCRbeta chains were analyzed by immunosequencing. The original pipeline was this. TCRs in the repertoires were compared against a reference library of SARS-CoV-2-specific TCRs that had been generated with the MIRA antigen-specificity platform. Breadth was defined as the fraction of unique TCRs that were SARS-CoV-2-associated. Depth was defined as the fraction of total T cells that were SARS-CoV-2-associated. Each spike-specific TCR was assigned to its reactive spike region and to a CD4 or CD8 class using the MIRA data. Log10-transformed breadth and depth values were compared by one-way ANOVA with Sidak's multiple comparisons tests. TCRdb re-hosts the immuneACCESS table, in-frame sequences only. Its copies lack some clones; in the studies checked, an unresolved V gene accounts for under half of them, and the cause for the rest is not known. The V and J calls and clone size come from that table; D and trimming were worked out from the DNA. This sample lists under 200,000 clones; more than 90% were detected once. The ten largest make up about 1.6% of the sample.

For this chain, trimming is 4 bases at the V end and 3 bases at the J end, and the number of junction bases without a gene match is 5. CDR1 is given as SQVTM and CDR2 as ANQGSEA, both from the germline V gene. The CDR3 measures 14 amino acids from cysteine to phenylalanine. Here the CDR3 DNA is all that survives: 42 bases in frame from base 1. Source: peripheral blood, taken on day 0 of AZD1222 vaccination. The rearranged chain carries TRBV29-1 and TRBJ2-1, and 8 junction bases match TRBD2. The sequence came from an adult in good health. The CDR3 protein is CSVVRLAGYNEQFF. Here is the DNA: TGCAGCGTTGTAAGGCTAGCGGGCTACAATGAGCAGTTCTTC.